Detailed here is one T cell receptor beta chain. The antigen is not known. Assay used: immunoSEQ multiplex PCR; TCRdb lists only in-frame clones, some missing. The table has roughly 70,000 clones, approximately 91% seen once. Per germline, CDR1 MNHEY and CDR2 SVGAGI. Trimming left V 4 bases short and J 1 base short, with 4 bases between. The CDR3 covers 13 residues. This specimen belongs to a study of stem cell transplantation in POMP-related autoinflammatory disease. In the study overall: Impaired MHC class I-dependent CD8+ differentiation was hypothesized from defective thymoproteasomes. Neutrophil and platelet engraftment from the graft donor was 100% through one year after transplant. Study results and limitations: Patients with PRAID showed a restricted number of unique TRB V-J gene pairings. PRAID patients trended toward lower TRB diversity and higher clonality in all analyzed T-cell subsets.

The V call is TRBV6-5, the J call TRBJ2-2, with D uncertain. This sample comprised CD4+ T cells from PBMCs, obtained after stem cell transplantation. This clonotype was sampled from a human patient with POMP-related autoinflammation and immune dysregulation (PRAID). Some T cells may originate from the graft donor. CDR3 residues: CASSSVNTGELFF. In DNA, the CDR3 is TGTGCCAGCAGTTCAGTGAACACCGGGGAGCTGTTTTTT.